This TCR beta chain was recovered during a study of cytomegalovirus exposure and HLA in healthy donors. Both 60 Vbeta primers and 13 Jbeta primers went into the PCR. This table comes from immunoSEQ multiplex PCR, and its TCRdb copy is limited to in-frame clones, with some not included. The sample lists some 140,000 clones; approximately 74% were seen once. Likely unrecorded immune exposures existed in these nominally healthy donors. This clone is a singleton in its sample. The sequenced material came from PBMCs. The sequence was obtained from a man aged 30 to 39 in good health and CMV-seronegative.

The DNA of the CDR3 is TGTGCCAGCAGCAAAGGACAGGGGAACACTGAAGCTTTCTTT. It encodes CASSKGQGNTEAFF. The gene calls are TRBV5-4 and TRBJ1-1; 8 bases fit TRBD1. The CDR3 has 14 residues. V lost 4 bases, J lost 1 base, and 3 bases stayed unmatched. CDR1 and CDR2 (germline): SGHNT, YYREEE (reference sequence).